This T cell receptor (beta chain) was documented in a study of metastatic and nonmetastatic thyroid tumors. Study in general: The study looked at repertoires side by side in blood and in tumor or nodule tissue from malignant and benign thyroid patients. General study findings and limits: When malignant thyroid tumors were compared with benign nodules, TCR beta diversity was reportedly significantly higher in the malignant tumors. This held in both blood and tumor samples.

Patients had received no treatment of any kind before thyroid surgery. In the authors' methods: What underpinned the distant-metastasis classifier for papillary thyroid cancer was the set of CDR3 differences across clinicopathological groups. MiXCR reprocessed the PCR reads for TCRdb. The V and J calls reflect TCRdb's pipeline rather than the authors' work. This table has over 25,000 clones, roughly a fifth appearing once. On this clone itself: What it binds is not known.

The CDR3 extends over 15 amino acids. Trimming took 5 bases from V and 0 from J; bases not matched to a gene: 4. The source is a female donor with papillary thyroid cancer or a benign thyroid nodule (not recorded which). Some clones in this sample may be carry-over from other donors' samples. Sequenced input: blood. V and J are TRBV12-3 or TRBV12-4 and TRBJ1-1; 9 bases agree with TRBD1. CDR3 coding DNA: TGTGCCAGCAGTCGGGGACAGGGCCTGAACACTGAAGCTTTCTTT. This translates into CASSRGQGLNTEAFF.